What follows are 25 T cell receptor beta chains derived from one specimen sequenced in a study of Graves' ophthalmopathy and Graves' hyperthyroidism. The authors amplified TCR beta CDR3 regions from RNA transcripts. HTBI primers were used in a first-round RT-PCR, which preceded a second-round multiplex PCR. TCRdb itself ran the multiplex PCR reads through MiXCR, one entry per CDR3 protein. The data hold 350,000 to 400,000 distinct CDR3 sequences, with approximately 20% observed a single time. Sequencing was carried out using peripheral blood. These receptor sequences come from a young woman with Graves' ophthalmopathy.

This clonotype has at least ten counts. One end of the junction is discordant with germline, which a read error may explain. The chain couples TRBV6-2 or TRBV6-3 to TRBJ1-5, with D possibly being TRBD1 (6 bases). Germline V lookup: CDR1 MNHEY, CDR2 SVGEGT. CDR3 length: 11 residues. In nucleotides, the CDR3 is TGTGCCAGCAGTTATACGACAGGAGTGGTTTTT. This gives the protein CASSYTTGVVF.

This clonotype was detected ten times or more. This rearrangement joins TRBV6-2 or TRBV6-3 to TRBJ1-1, with a weak D call TRBD1 (6 bases). V gave up 4 bases and J gave up 1 base, with 13 bases separating them. Germline lookup yields CDR1 MNHEY and CDR2 SVGEGT. The CDR3 has 15 residues. This CDR3 is CASSSDLDRNTEAFF. The CDR3 DNA sequence: TGTGCCAGCAGTTCGGACCTGGACAGGAACACTGAAGCTTTCTTT.

This clonotype was seen ten or more times. The chain employs TRBV4-3 and TRBJ1-1; TRBD1 might be the D (6 bases). CDR1 is LGHNA and CDR2 is YSLEER in the germline V gene. The CDR3 runs to 15 residues. Trimming took off 2 bases at V and 1 base at J, with 11 bases between the two ends. CDR3 residues: CASSQHLQGNTEAFF. CDR3 nucleotides: TGCGCCAGCAGCCAACATCTACAGGGGAACACTGAAGCTTTCTTT.

This clonotype showed up many times. V and J are TRBV28 and TRBJ2-7; the match to TRBD1 covers 8 bases. CDR1 and CDR2 (germline): MDHEN, SYDVKM. Trimming removed 5 bases from V and 2 bases from J; junction bases left unmatched: 8. This CDR3 has 15 amino acids. Here the CDR3 DNA reads TGTGCCAGCAGTGCCCCGGACAGGGTCCCCTACGAGCAGTACTTC. Translated: CASSAPDRVPYEQYF.

This clonotype was recorded many times. The chain recombines TRBV11-2 with TRBJ2-7, with 7 bases lining up with TRBD2. Looked up from germline, CDR1 is SGHAT and CDR2 is FQNNGV. CDR3 length equals 15 residues. V was pared by 2 bases and J by 5 bases, with 9 bases of the junction left unmatched. The CDR3 DNA reads as TGTGCCAGCAGCTTACCTTGGGGGGGGACCGACGAGCAGTACTTC. The encoded protein is CASSLPWGGTDEQYF.

This clonotype was observed at least ten times. The chain is built from TRBV4-3 and TRBJ2-2, with unresolved D. Germline V lookup: CDR1 LGHNA, CDR2 YSLEER. V was cut by 1 base and J by 1 base, with 1 base left in between. CDR3 length: 13 amino acids. Written as DNA, the CDR3 is TGCGCCAGCAGCCAAGGGAACACCGGGGAGCTGTTTTTT. It is translated as CASSQGNTGELFF.

This clonotype was recorded many times. The chain uses TRBV7-8 and TRBJ1-3; D is uncertain. Per the germline V gene, CDR1 is SGHVS and CDR2 is FQNEAQ. There are 12 residues in the CDR3. V was pared by 1 base and J by 3 bases, with 1 base between. The CDR3 protein is CASSLGGNTIYF. The CDR3 region has the DNA TGTGCCAGCAGCTTAGGTGGAAACACCATATATTTT.

This clonotype was recorded at least ten times. The gene calls are TRBV12-3 or TRBV12-4 and TRBJ1-5, with 7 positions matching TRBD1. The CDR3 length is 16 residues. V lost 5 bases to trimming and J lost 6 bases; unmatched junction nucleotides: 13. This CDR3 is CASSPGGAGGIQPQHF. In DNA form, the CDR3 reads TGTGCCAGCAGTCCCGGAGGGGCAGGGGGGATTCAGCCCCAGCATTTT.

In its sample, this clonotype was seen many times. The rearrangement uses TRBV5-1 and TRBJ2-7; maybe TRBD1 (6 bases). V shed 0 bases and J shed 1 base, with 11 bases lying between them. Germline CDR1 is SGHRS and CDR2 is YFSETQ. The CDR3 extends over 15 amino acids. The DNA for the CDR3 is TGCGCCAGCAGCTTGGGGGACACGGGGTCCTACGAGCAGTACTTC. This sequence encodes CASSLGDTGSYEQYF.

This clonotype occurred many times. The gene calls are TRBV6-1 and TRBJ1-1; weak D call: TRBD1 (6 bases). Trimming pared 6 bases from V and 4 bases from J, leaving 21 bases between. This CDR3 comprises 16 residues. CDR1 and CDR2 (germline): MNHNS, SASEGT. The CDR3 loop reads CASSFTGIGVGTEAFF. The CDR3, as DNA: TGTGCCAGCAGCTTCACAGGGATCGGAGTGGGCACTGAAGCTTTCTTT.

This clonotype was recorded at least ten times. The chain is built from TRBV7-9 and TRBJ1-1; no clear D. CDR3 length: 13 residues. V was cut by 1 base and J by 5 bases, with 8 bases left in between. The V gene's germline CDR1 is SEHNR and CDR2 FQNEAQ (reference sequence). As DNA, the CDR3 is TGTGCCAGCAGCTTAGACGAACGGACTGAAGCTTTCTTT. This encodes CASSLDERTEAFF.

The sample holds many counts of this clonotype. The chain recombines TRBV27 with TRBJ1-5; D remains unclear. Germline CDR1 MNHEY, CDR2 SMNVEV (reference sequence). The CDR3 contains 15 residues. Trimming shortened V by 0 bases and J by 7 bases, and 13 bases separated the two germline ends. CDR3 loop: CASSLSAGMGQPQHF. As DNA, the CDR3 is TGTGCCAGCAGTTTATCGGCGGGGATGGGGCAGCCCCAGCATTTT.

This clonotype was found many times. The rearrangement joins TRBV19 to TRBJ2-7, with D tentatively TRBD2 (5 bases). The CDR3 consists of 15 residues. Germline-derived CDR1 and CDR2 are LNHDA and SQIVND (reference sequence). The V end lost 3 bases, the J end lost 0 bases, and 12 bases lay between the germline ends. CDR3 region: CASSIGLGSSYEQYF. CDR3 bases: TGTGCCAGTAGTATTGGACTGGGGAGCTCCTACGAGCAGTACTTC.

This clonotype was counted ten times or more. The chain employs TRBV14 and TRBJ1-6, with 7 bases identical to TRBD1. The germline V gene has CDR1 SGHDN and CDR2 FVKESK. This CDR3 has 14 residues. Trimming took 4 bases from V and 14 from J; bases not matched to a gene: 11. The CDR3 spells CASSRQGGRIALHF. DNA for the CDR3: TGTGCCAGCAGCCGCCAGGGGGGCCGAATCGCCCTCCACTTT. Full variable domain (outside the CDR3, taken from reference TRBV14 and TRBJ1-6): EAGVTQFPSHSVIEKGQTVTLRCDPISGHDNLYWYRRVMGKEIKFLLHFVKESKQDESGMPNNRFLAERTGGTYSTLKVQPAELEDSGVYFCASSRQGGRIALHFGNGTRLTVT.

About this clonotype itself: In this CDR3 the conserved last residue, phenylalanine or tryptophan, is missing, so a read error is likely. The V call is TRBV5-1, the J call TRBJ1-2, with a tentative D call TRBD1 (5 bases). Germline lookup yields CDR1 SGHRS and CDR2 YFSETQ. V lost 4 bases, J lost 8 bases, and 9 bases lay in between. The CDR3 has 11 amino acids. The CDR3 bases are TGCGCCAGCAGCCTGAGACAGGGCTACACCCTC. It yields the protein CASSLRQGYTL.

This clonotype came up many times. Sequence at one end of the junction differs from germline and may be a read error. The genes are TRBV4-3 and TRBJ2-5; no definite D call. Germline lookup yields CDR1 LGHNA and CDR2 YSLEER. The CDR3 is 13 residues long. The CDR3 DNA sequence: TGCGCCAGCAGCCATCCTCCCGGACCCCTCGGAGACTTC. It specifies CASSHPPGPLGDF.

This clonotype was recorded at least ten times. This chain uses TRBV24-1 with TRBJ2-7; unclear D gene. Germline V gene sequence: CDR1 KGHDR, CDR2 SFDVKD. The V and J ends lost 5 bases and 3 bases respectively, with 4 bases between them. CDR3 length equals 11 residues. In DNA, the CDR3 is TGTGCCACCAGTGTCGGCTACGAGCAGTACTTC. This encodes CATSVGYEQYF.

The rearrangement joins TRBV6-2 or TRBV6-3 to TRBJ1-2; tentative D call: TRBD1 (5 bases). Germline CDR1 is MNHEY and CDR2 is SVGEGT. The CDR3 is made up of 12 amino acids. Trimming shortened V by 0 bases and J by 7 bases, and 6 bases separated the two germline ends. The CDR3: CASSYSQGGYTF. CDR3 nucleotides: TGTGCCAGCAGTTACTCGCAGGGTGGCTACACCTTC.

At least ten counts were recorded for this clonotype. The rearrangement uses TRBV27 and TRBJ2-5; 7 nucleotides agree with TRBD2. V dropped 10 bases and J dropped 2; count of bases not matched to a gene: 16. The CDR3 covers 16 residues. CDR1 and CDR2 (germline): MNHEY, SMNVEV (reference sequence). Here the CDR3 reads CATKSGTKPTQETQYF. As DNA, the CDR3 is TGTGCCACCAAGTCGGGGACTAAACCAACTCAAGAGACCCAGTACTTC.

This clonotype occurred many times. The rearrangement uses TRBV6-1 and TRBJ2-2, with D unclear. Germline CDR1 is MNHNS and CDR2 is SASEGT. The CDR3 covers 13 residues. V was cut by 10 bases and J by 0 bases, with 9 bases left in between. CDR3 coding DNA: TGTGCCACACAGAGTCCGAACACCGGGGAGCTGTTTTTT. This translates into CATQSPNTGELFF.

This clonotype was observed at least ten times. The CDR3 reads CASSIRGSGANVLTF. The CDR3 region has the DNA TGTGCCAGTAGTATCCGAGGATCTGGGGCCAACGTCCTGACTTTC. This chain uses TRBV19 with TRBJ2-6; D not certain. Germline CDR1 reads LNHDA; CDR2 reads SQIVND (reference sequence). V lost 3 bases and J lost 1, with 7 bases in between. The CDR3 is 15 amino acids.

This clonotype has a count of ten or more. The rearrangement links TRBV18 to TRBJ2-7; D not resolved. Germline lookup yields CDR1 KGHSH and CDR2 LQKENI. CDR3 length equals 15 residues. Trimming took off 3 bases at V and 2 bases at J, with 14 bases between the two ends. CDR3 sequence reads: CASSPPNKGTYEQYF. The CDR3, as DNA: TGTGCCAGCTCACCCCCCAATAAAGGAACCTACGAGCAGTACTTC.

This clonotype was counted ten times or more. The junction does not match germline at one end; this may be a read error. The rearrangement links TRBV6-2 or TRBV6-3 to TRBJ2-7; D possibly corresponds to TRBD1 (6 bases). Germline V lookup: CDR1 MNHEY, CDR2 SVGEGT. This CDR3 has 13 residues. The DNA for the CDR3 is TGTGCCAGCAGTTACAGGGGGTCCTACAAGCAGTACTTC. Its protein product is CASSYRGSYKQYF.

J is TRBJ2-7 and V is TRBV5-1; D is perhaps TRBD1 or TRBD2 (5 bases each). V lost 4 bases and J lost 4, with 18 bases in between. Germline assignment: CDR1 SGHRS and CDR2 YFSETQ. CDR3 length: 15 residues. Here the CDR3 DNA reads TGCGCCAGCAGCGGATACCGGGACGGCAGATACGAGCAGTACTTC. It encodes CASSGYRDGRYEQYF.

This clonotype was detected ten times or more. The chain links TRBV27 to TRBJ1-1; 9 nucleotides line up with TRBD1. Trimming removed 10 bases from V and 4 bases from J; junction bases left unmatched: 10. Germline V lookup: CDR1 MNHEY, CDR2 SMNVEV (reference sequence). The CDR3 totals 14 residues. CDR3 sequence (DNA): TGTGCCACCCGACAGGGGGGGTGGGGCACTGAAGCTTTCTTT. The encoded protein is CATRQGGWGTEAFF.